The 26 T cell receptor beta chains presented below share a single source sample, sequenced in a study of CD8 T cells in Susac syndrome. RNA in amounts of roughly 0.5 to 1 ug was reverse transcribed with random hexamers. MiXCR was run by TCRdb on the immunoSEQ multiplex PCR reads, yielding one entry per CDR3 protein. The table includes around 270,000 distinct CDR3 sequences, around 89% detected once. Sequenced: CD8+ T cells from PBMCs. The source is a human donor with multiple sclerosis.

The rearrangement uses TRBV5-1 and TRBJ1-1; weak D call: TRBD1 (6 bases). This CDR3 region has 14 residues. Germline V gives CDR1 SGHRS, CDR2 YFSETQ. Trimming shortened V by 7 bases and J by 1 base, and 14 bases separated the two germline ends. The CDR3 region is CASHMAGANTEAFF. In nucleotides, the CDR3 is TGCGCCAGCCACATGGCGGGGGCGAACACTGAAGCTTTCTTT. Using reference TRBV5-1 and TRBJ1-1 for the parts outside the CDR3, the full variable domain is KAGVTQTPRYLIKTRGQQVTLSCSPISGHRSVSWYQQTPGQGLQFLFEYFSETQRNKGNFPGRFSGRQFSNSRSEMNVSTLELGDSALYLCASHMAGANTEAFFGQGTRLTVV.

This clonotype appeared once. This chain joins TRBV12-3 or TRBV12-4 and TRBJ1-1; D is ambiguous. Trimming removed 3 bases at V and 0 bases at J, with 8 bases between. The length of the CDR3 is 14 residues. The CDR3 spells CASSFSTVNTEAFF. In DNA form, the CDR3 reads TGTGCCAGCAGTTTCAGTACGGTGAACACTGAAGCTTTCTTT.

V and J are TRBV9 and TRBJ2-7, with D unresolved. Germline values: CDR1 SGDLS, CDR2 YYNGEE. The CDR3 runs 14 residues. V gave up 4 bases and J gave up 0 bases, with 11 bases separating them. Here the CDR3 DNA reads TGTGCCAGCAGCACCCACCGAGACTCCTACGAGCAGTACTTC. Its protein is CASSTHRDSYEQYF.

The chain has TRBV7-9 and TRBJ2-5; 8 bases agree with TRBD1. The CDR3 length is 16 residues. Germline V gene sequence: CDR1 SEHNR, CDR2 FQNEAQ (reference sequence). The V and J ends lost 5 bases and 1 base, in that order; junction bases with no gene match: 9. CDR3: CASSNSPGTGQETQYF. Written as DNA, the CDR3 is TGTGCCAGCAGCAATAGCCCGGGGACAGGCCAAGAGACCCAGTACTTC. The variable domain in full, completed from reference TRBV7-9 and TRBJ2-5, reads DTGVSQNPRHKITKRGQNVTFRCDPISEHNRLYWYRQTLGQGPEFLTYFQNEAQLEKSRLLSDRFSAERPKGSFSTLEIQRTEQGDSAMYLCASSNSPGTGQETQYFGPGTRLLVL.

This clonotype was counted once. The chain recombines TRBV4-3 with TRBJ1-1; 9 nucleotides line up with TRBD1. Unmatched junction bases numbered 7, after V lost 4 bases and J lost 4 bases. CDR1 LGHNA and CDR2 YSLEER come from the germline V gene. This CDR3 has 15 residues. CDR3 in DNA: TGCGCCAGCAGCCGATACAGGGGGCCGGGCACTGAAGCTTTCTTT. Translated: CASSRYRGPGTEAFF.

The chain carries TRBV6-5 and TRBJ2-1, with TRBD2 identical over 8 bases. CDR3 length equals 14 residues. V was clipped by 5 bases and J by 1 base; unmatched bases: 1. Germline CDR1 reads MNHEY; CDR2 reads SVGAGI. The CDR3: CASSAGGSYNEQFF. The CDR3 DNA sequence: TGTGCCAGCAGTGCGGGGGGTTCCTACAATGAGCAGTTCTTC.

The chain uses TRBV20-1 and TRBJ2-7; 7 bases fit TRBD2. CDR3 size: 13 residues. The J segment lost 4 bases and the V segment lost 5 bases, leaving 8 bases of the junction unmatched. Germline V CDR1 and CDR2: DFQATT, SNEGSKA (reference sequence). CDR3 sequence reads: CSARPGLTYEQYF. The CDR3 bases are TGCAGTGCTCGCCCGGGACTAACTTACGAGCAGTACTTC.

The chain uses TRBV4-2 and TRBJ1-1; D not resolved. The CDR3 spans 14 residues. The germline V gene encodes CDR1 LGHNA and CDR2 YNFKEQ. V lost 1 base and J 5 bases, leaving 11 bases between the germline ends. The CDR3 bases are TGTGCCAGCAGCCAAGCGGGGATCGGGACTGAAGCTTTCTTT. This encodes CASSQAGIGTEAFF.

The chain joins TRBV15 to TRBJ1-5, with no clear D. Trimming pared 5 bases from V and 0 bases from J, leaving 11 bases between. Germline assignment: CDR1 LNHNV and CDR2 YYDKDF (reference sequence). The CDR3 loop spans 15 amino acids. The CDR3 DNA follows: TGTGCCACCAGCGCCAGGTACGATAGCAATCAGCCCCAGCATTTT. It codes for CATSARYDSNQPQHF. The variable domain in full, completed from reference TRBV15 and TRBJ1-5, reads DAMVIQNPRYQVTQFGKPVTLSCSQTLNHNVMYWYQQKSSQAPKLLFHYYDKDFNNEADTPDNFQSRRPNTSFCFLDIRSPGLGDTAMYLCATSARYDSNQPQHFGDGTRLSIL.

V usage is TRBV4-2 and J usage is TRBJ2-5, with TRBD2 matching 12 bases. Germline CDR1 reads LGHNA; CDR2 reads YNFKEQ. The CDR3 has 18 residues. V shed 1 base, J shed 4 bases, and the junction held 10 bases outside the gene matches. CDR3 coding DNA: TGTGCCAGCAGCCAAGTTTCTAGCGGGGGGGCGCCTGGAGAGACCCAGTACTTC. Its protein product is CASSQVSSGGAPGETQYF.

The CDR3 here is CSVDPIGVDTQYF. Written as DNA, the CDR3 is TGCAGCGTTGACCCGATCGGGGTAGATACGCAGTATTTT. The chain is built from TRBV29-1 and TRBJ2-3; D is perhaps TRBD2 (5 bases). Germline V CDR1 and CDR2: SQVTM, ANQGSEA. V lost 3 bases and J 5 bases, leaving 12 bases between the germline ends. The CDR3 is made up of 13 amino acids.

The rearrangement links TRBV6-6 to TRBJ2-3; 7 bases match TRBD2. The V segment lost 5 bases and the J segment 2 bases; nucleotides outside the gene matches: 7. The CDR3 has 15 amino acids. Germline loops: CDR1 MNHNY, CDR2 SVGAGI (reference sequence). CDR3 region: CASSTLAGITDTQYF. In nucleotides, the CDR3 is TGTGCCAGCAGTACATTAGCGGGTATCACAGATACGCAGTATTTT.

This sequence joins TRBV6-1 and TRBJ2-1, with TRBD1 matching over 11 bases. The length of the CDR3 is 15 residues. Germline-derived CDR1 and CDR2 are MNHNS and SASEGT. With V trimmed by 7 bases and J by 3 bases, 5 bases remained unmatched. The CDR3 spells CASKGQGGFYNEQFF. The DNA for the CDR3 is TGTGCCAGCAAGGGACAGGGGGGGTTCTACAATGAGCAGTTCTTC.

V and J are TRBV4-3 and TRBJ2-1, with 11 bases aligning to TRBD2. After removal of 4 bases from V and 3 bases from J, the junction contained 8 bases not matched to a gene. Germline V CDR1 and CDR2: LGHNA, YSLEER. CDR3 length equals 17 residues. This CDR3 reads CASSLTSGSNSYNEQFF. Written as DNA, the CDR3 is TGCGCCAGCAGCCTCACTAGCGGGAGTAATAGCTACAATGAGCAGTTCTTC.

This chain uses TRBV13 with TRBJ2-5; 8 bases fit TRBD1. The CDR3 extends over 15 amino acids. The V gene end was trimmed by 5 bases and the J gene end by 1 base; junction bases not matched to a gene: 6. From germline, CDR1 is PRHDT and CDR2 FYEKMQ (reference sequence). For the CDR3, the DNA is TGTGCCAGCAGCCACGACAGGGGAGCCCAAGAGACCCAGTACTTC. Translating it yields CASSHDRGAQETQYF.

V gene TRBV6-2 or TRBV6-3 combines with J gene TRBJ2-2; TRBD2 matches at 10 bases. The CDR3 length is 15 residues. The germline V gene encodes CDR1 MNHEY and CDR2 SVGEGT. V shed 4 bases, J shed 7 bases, and the junction held 6 bases outside the gene matches. The chain's CDR3 is CASSSQREGLGELFF. Written as DNA, the CDR3 is TGTGCCAGCAGTTCACAGCGGGAGGGCCTCGGGGAGCTGTTTTTT.

The V and J genes are TRBV4-1 and TRBJ2-7; 10 bases match TRBD2. The V and J ends lost 2 bases and 4 bases, in that order; junction bases with no gene match: 5. This CDR3 is 15 amino acids long. Germline V gene lookup returns CDR1 MGHRA and CDR2 YSYEKL. CDR3 amino acids: CASSQTLAGAYEQYF. CDR3 DNA sequence: TGCGCCAGCAGCCAAACCCTAGCGGGGGCGTACGAGCAGTACTTC.

The J gene is TRBJ1-6, the V gene TRBV5-6, with a possible D match to TRBD1 (6 bases). Trimming removed 2 bases at V and 1 base at J, with 19 bases between. CDR1 is SGHDT and CDR2 is YYEEEE in the germline V gene. This CDR3 has 19 amino acids. This chain's CDR3 is CASSFWGLGGRSYNSPLHF. The CDR3 nucleotides read TGTGCCAGCAGCTTCTGGGGGCTGGGGGGTCGATCCTATAATTCACCCCTCCACTTT. Looking up the rest from reference TRBV5-6 and TRBJ1-6 gives the full variable domain: DAGVTQSPTHLIKTRGQQVTLRCSPKSGHDTVSWYQQALGQGPQFIFQYYEEEERQRGNFPDRFSGHQFPNYSSELNVNALLLGDSALYLCASSFWGLGGRSYNSPLHFGNGTRLTVT.

This clonotype was recorded a few times. The chain has TRBV6-2 or TRBV6-3 and TRBJ2-7, with D unclear. CDR1 and CDR2 (germline): MNHEY, SVGEGT. The CDR3 loop spans 12 amino acids. V dropped 5 bases and J dropped 2 bases, with 7 bases sitting between them. CDR3 residues: CASSVSPYEQYF. CDR3 coding DNA: TGTGCCAGCAGTGTCAGTCCCTACGAGCAGTACTTC.

The CDR3 region is CASSYSIRNEQYF. CDR3 DNA: TGTGCCAGCAGTTACTCGATTCGAAACGAGCAGTACTTC. The chain employs TRBV6-5 and TRBJ2-7; D gene unclear. This CDR3 has 13 amino acids. Germline V gives CDR1 MNHEY, CDR2 SVGAGI. Trimming cost V 0 bases and J 5 bases, with 8 bases left between them.

The rearrangement links TRBV6-2 or TRBV6-3 to TRBJ1-2; tentatively, D is TRBD1 (6 bases). The CDR3 length is 15 residues. The V gene lost 2 bases and the J gene lost 6 bases, with 16 bases spanning the gap. CDR1 is MNHEY and CDR2 is SVGEGT in the germline V gene. This CDR3 is CASSYIPGHPNGYTF. CDR3 nucleotides: TGTGCCAGCAGTTACATACCGGGACACCCAAATGGCTACACCTTC.

This chain joins TRBV3-1 and TRBJ1-2; D is possibly TRBD1 (5 bases). Trimming left V 7 bases short and J 4 bases short, with 25 bases between. In germline, CDR1 is LGHDT, CDR2 YNNKEL (reference sequence). This CDR3 contains 17 residues. This CDR3 is CASTPLREGQGFYGYTF. DNA for the CDR3: TGTGCCAGCACCCCTCTGCGAGAGGGGCAGGGTTTCTATGGCTACACCTTC.

The chain joins TRBV19 to TRBJ2-1, with TRBD2 matching over 9 bases. The V and J ends lost 1 base and 5 bases, in that order; junction bases with no gene match: 3. Germline V CDR1 and CDR2: LNHDA, SQIVND (reference sequence). The CDR3 sequence is 15 residues long. CDR3 loop: CASSIVSGSNNEQFF. DNA of the CDR3: TGTGCCAGTAGTATAGTTAGCGGGAGTAACAATGAGCAGTTCTTC.

The gene calls are TRBV5-4 and TRBJ2-2; D unresolved. Germline assignment: CDR1 SGHNT and CDR2 YYREEE (reference sequence). The ends were cut back, 4 bases at V and 6 bases at J, with 7 bases in the middle. The CDR3 is made up of 12 amino acids. The CDR3 sequence is CASSDLAGELFF. The DNA for the CDR3 is TGTGCCAGCAGCGATCTGGCCGGGGAGCTGTTTTTT. Full variable domain (outside the CDR3, taken from reference TRBV5-4 and TRBJ2-2): ETGVTQSPTHLIKTRGQQVTLRCSSQSGHNTVSWYQQALGQGPQFIFQYYREEENGRGNFPPRFSGLQFPNYSSELNVNALELDDSALYLCASSDLAGELFFGEGSRLTVL.

The J gene is TRBJ2-7, the V gene TRBV11-2, with TRBD1 matching over 9 bases. Germline V gene sequence: CDR1 SGHAT, CDR2 FQNNGV. V lost 3 bases and J lost 0; bases outside the gene matches: 3. The CDR3 length is 15 residues. CDR3 bases: TGTGCCAGCAGCTTCGGGACAGGGTACTCCTACGAGCAGTACTTC. Protein sequence: CASSFGTGYSYEQYF.

This clonotype was observed a few times. The gene calls are TRBV6-5 and TRBJ1-2; D is unclear. The CDR3 contains 15 residues. V lost 4 bases, J lost 8 bases, and 20 bases lay in between. The V gene's germline CDR1 is MNHEY and CDR2 SVGAGI. CDR3 protein: CASSSVRAATGGYTF. CDR3 nucleotides: TGTGCCAGCAGTTCAGTCCGGGCCGCGACGGGGGGCTACACCTTC.